This TCR beta chain came from a study of response to subunit inactivated influenza vaccine. Regarding this clonotype: Its specificity is unknown.

TCRdb recomputed calls from the RT-PCR reads with MiXCR, one row per CDR3 protein. This sample has about 780,000 distinct CDR3 sequences, with less than 20% found just once. Study-wide results and limits: Only a handful of new T cells, the authors suggested, are recruited with each seasonal influenza vaccination.

This CDR3 region has 14 residues. Trimming cost V 2 bases and J 0 bases, with 6 bases left between them. Sequencing was performed on PBMCs from blood, taken roughly 5 days after vaccination. The chain has TRBV12-3 or TRBV12-4 and TRBJ2-3; D is uncertain. The TCR originated in a man between 45 and 60 years old who received an inactivated influenza vaccine. The CDR3: CASSLQLSTDTQYF. As DNA, the CDR3 is TGTGCCAGCAGTTTACAGCTTAGCACAGATACGCAGTATTTT.